This TCR beta chain emerged from a study of PD-1 blockade in classical Hodgkin lymphoma. Concerning this clone: Its antigen is currently unknown.

All trial patients relapsed after autologous stem cell transplantation. The CDR3 is made up of 14 amino acids. V lost 3 bases and J 1 base, leaving 9 bases between the germline ends. Germline V gene sequence: CDR1 SNHLY, CDR2 FYNNEI. TCRdb's table, derived via immunoSEQ multiplex PCR, lists solely in-frame clones and lacks some. Of tens of thousands of clones detected, over 60% appear once; the ten largest clones hold around 24%. Findings of the study overall: Newly diagnosed patients were reported to exhibit reduced baseline TCR diversity relative to healthy donors. Lower baseline TCR diversity marked trial partial responders and progressors.

This sequence was found in a human donor with classical Hodgkin lymphoma. Sequencing was performed on peripheral blood mononuclear cells (PBMCs), taken at baseline. J is TRBJ1-1 and V is TRBV2; unclear D gene. CDR3 loop: CASSEIGPNTEAFF. The CDR3 coding sequence is TGTGCCAGCAGTGAGATCGGCCCGAACACTGAAGCTTTCTTT.